The sequence of this TCR beta chain was determined in a study of Ad26.COV2.S vaccination and SARS-CoV-2 variants. Study observations and caveats: Overall T cell responses may have been underestimated by the analyses of TCR breadth and depth.

Clones were read by immunoSEQ multiplex PCR, and TCRdb kept only the in-frame ones, dropping some. This sample has a few hundred thousand clones, with 80% to 95% found just once. Indicated treatment: about 20 received Ad26.COV2.S at low or high dose, single or two shots; about 5 received placebo; per-sample allocation not given. It was on day 63 after the first vaccine or placebo injection that samples were taken. At a Boston site, the person donating was an adult of 18-55 years. CDR3 size: 18 residues. Germline V gene data show CDR1 as LNHDA and CDR2 as SQIVND (reference sequence). Trimming took 5 bases from V and 1 from J, leaving 23 bases between them. As regards this clone: The antigen is undetermined.

Source: peripheral blood, taken in a trial of Ad26.COV2.S vaccine versus placebo. The sequence was obtained from a person between 18 and 65 years old who received the Ad26.COV2.S COVID-19 vaccine or a placebo. The gene calls are TRBV19 and TRBJ1-1, with D possibly being TRBD1 (5 bases). The CDR3 reads CASSSSPYPGRWNTEAFF. In nucleotides, the CDR3 is TGTGCCAGTAGTTCCTCTCCATATCCGGGACGGTGGAACACTGAAGCTTTCTTT.